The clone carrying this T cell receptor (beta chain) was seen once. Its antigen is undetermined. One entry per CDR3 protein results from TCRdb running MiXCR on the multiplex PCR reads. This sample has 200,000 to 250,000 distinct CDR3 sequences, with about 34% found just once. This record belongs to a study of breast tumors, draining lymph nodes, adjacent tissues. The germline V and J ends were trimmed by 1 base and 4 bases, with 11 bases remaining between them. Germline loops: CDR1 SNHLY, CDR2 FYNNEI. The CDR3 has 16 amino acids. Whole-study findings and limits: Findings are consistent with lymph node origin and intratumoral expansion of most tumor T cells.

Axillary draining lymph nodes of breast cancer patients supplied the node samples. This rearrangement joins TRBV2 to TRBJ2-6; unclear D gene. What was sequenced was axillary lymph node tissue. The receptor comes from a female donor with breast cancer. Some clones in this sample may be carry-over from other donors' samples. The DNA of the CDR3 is TGTGCCAGCAGTGAAGGGGTGTTATCAGGGGCCAACGTCCTGACTTTC. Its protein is CASSEGVLSGANVLTF.